The present entry profiles one T cell receptor beta chain with its context. In germline, CDR1 is SGHDT, CDR2 YYEEEE. The V end lost 2 bases, the J end lost 1 base, and 6 bases lay between the germline ends. This CDR3 has 13 residues. With 60 Vbeta and 13 Jbeta primers, the PCR was carried out. Repertoires were generated with immunoSEQ multiplex PCR, while TCRdb's copy carries only in-frame clones and drops some. The table has 90,000 to 120,000 clones, around 74% seen once. The record originates from a study of cytomegalovirus exposure and HLA in healthy donors. The chain carries TRBV5-6 and TRBJ2-5, with D unresolved. This TCR came from a woman in her thirties or forties in good health and CMV-seropositive. The sequenced sample consisted of PBMCs. For the CDR3, the DNA is TGTGCCAGCAGCTTTTACAGCCAAGAGACCCAGTACTTC. Translated: CASSFYSQETQYF.